The clone carrying this TCR beta chain was detected only a few times. Its antigen is unknown. The data were obtained in a study of CD8+ T cells in alopecia areata. V was cut by 1 base and J by 0 bases, with 11 bases left in between. CDR3 length: 16 amino acids. CDR1 MGHRA and CDR2 YSYEKL come from the germline V gene. As to treatment: oral pan-JAK inhibitor, 5-10 mg twice daily. From alopecia areata patients, lesional scalp punch biopsies and peripheral blood were collected. Sorting separated CD4+ and CD8+ T cells out of PBMCs. Study findings and constraints: Across lesional scalp, and particularly alopecia totalis/universalis, clonality surpassed that of normal scalp. Many expanded lesional clones stayed in scalp and blood while on tofacitinib.

Isolated RNA was reverse transcribed into cDNA used as the sequencing template. Clones were sequenced by immunoSEQ multiplex PCR, and TCRdb holds only the in-frame ones, with some missing. The sample has approximately 100,000 clones, 55% to 70% seen once. The sequencing here drew on CD8+ T cells sorted from blood, taken at roughly week 58, from a patient treated with tofacitinib. This clonotype was obtained from a human donor with alopecia areata. The V call is TRBV4-1, the J call TRBJ2-3; D is uncertain. The CDR3 is CASSQALGASTDTQYF. In DNA, the CDR3 is TGCGCCAGCAGCCAAGCATTAGGAGCGAGCACAGATACGCAGTATTTT.